The present entry profiles one TCR beta chain with its context. This clonotype was recorded a few times. Its recognized antigen is unknown. Base qualities are not at hand, and no much larger clone is one base apart. Library creation used multiplex PCR. Sequencing used an Illumina HiSeq 4000. iRepertoire HTBI primers and Arm-PCR amplification of CDR3 regions were used to construct TCR beta libraries. PCR products were gel purified before sequencing. The study's own analysis went as follows. Across samples, about 64 TRBV and approximately 15 TRBJ segments were identified and used for gene usage analysis of CDR3 amino acid clonotypes. Filtered high-quality paired reads were merged into contigs using COPE and FqMerger. Contigs were aligned with BLAST to IMGT TRBV, TRBD and TRBJ reference genes, and CDR3 was defined per IMGT. Any clonotype with a frequency above 0.1% was classified as a highly expanded clone. Repertoire diversity was measured by Shannon entropy, and V-J evenness by the Gini coefficient. A clonotype found in more than one individual was treated as public. TCRdb reran the public reads through fastp at Q25 and MiXCR, keeping productive beta chains. Each record represents a unique CDR3 protein, reported with the most common genes and DNA among its rows. Clone size and V and J calls follow TCRdb, not the original study. Present in this sample are around 500,000 distinct CDR3 sequences, roughly 12% of which were seen just once. Over 7.5% of the sample is held by the ten biggest clonotypes.

The data are from a study of regulatory T cells in long-lasting Graves disease (dated by TCRdb to about 2021). About the investigation overall: In the newly diagnosed Graves' disease group, patients had been taking antithyroid drugs for less than 3 months. A total of around 35 samples underwent TCR sequencing, from about 13 patients with persistent Graves' disease and approximately 20 patients with newly diagnosed Graves' disease. This study used TCR sequencing and RNA sequencing of peripheral blood to compare persistent Graves' disease patients against newly diagnosed Graves' disease patients. The study was registered as a clinical trial and conducted in China. Overall study results and their limits: Peripheral blood alone was examined, since thyroid tissue, which constituted the primary lesion, could not be accessed. Only the TCR beta chain was sequenced and analyzed. More public clonotypes were shared among persistent patients (2,741) than among newly diagnosed patients (966). Lower TCR Shannon entropy and fewer highly expanded clones were observed in persistent Graves' disease patients than in newly diagnosed patients, which suggested clonal expansion. As a limitation, the authors acknowledged that the small sample size may reduce accuracy.

This sample's time point label indicates: newly diagnosed GD, antithyroid drugs for less than 3 months. For both TCR sequencing and RNA sequencing, RNA was extracted from PBMCs in TRIzol. The diagnosis of Graves' disease followed American Thyroid Association guidelines. The patients came from an endocrinology department in Xi'an, China. From each patient, about 9 milliliters of peripheral blood was collected into an EDTA anticoagulant tube. Ficoll Paque Plus density gradient separation was used to isolate PBMCs, and no additional T cell sorting was done. An Agilent 2100 Bioanalyzer and agarose gel were used to check RNA quality, while a NanoDrop 2000 measured RNA concentration. A further study also used this sample, focusing on T cells in Graves' hyperthyroidism and ophthalmopathy. From that second study: Graves' hyperthyroidism was defined as stable when no progression to ophthalmopathy occurred over 18 months of follow-up. Hyperthyroidism patients were newly diagnosed, had a disease duration of under 2 months, and were aged 18 to 65 years. The study excluded patients with uncontrolled infections, other autoimmune diseases, pregnancy or lactation. Diagnoses were based on clinical symptoms, serum thyroxine and TRAb, thyroid ultrasound and orbital computed tomography. The TCR CDR3 was subjected to a first round of RT-PCR using the HTBI primer set and the Qiagen OneStep RT-PCR kit. Most expanded thyroid clonotypes (frequency above 0.001) were also detected in blood, a finding suggesting that blood repertoires may reflect thyroid immune responses. Ophthalmopathy was separated from stable hyperthyroidism by a 13 V-J signature model, with around 88% sensitivity and 81% to 82% specificity obtained in cross-validation and 80%/75% obtained in testing. During validation, the model predicted progression to ophthalmopathy a median of approximately six months ahead of onset, with almost 71% sensitivity and almost 75% specificity. A discovery cohort of roughly 100 patients, approximately 44 with Graves' ophthalmopathy and 55 to 65 with stable Graves' hyperthyroidism, was used to find distinguishing TCR V-J signatures. Whether ophthalmopathy could be predicted prospectively was tested in an independent validation cohort made up of 18 to 20 hyperthyroidism patients plus 17 patients who later progressed to ophthalmopathy. The approximately 100 discovery patients were randomly divided into training and test sets at a 7:3 ratio. Thyroid tissue and blood T-cell repertoires from six Graves' hyperthyroidism patients were also compared in the study. After blood sampling, hyperthyroidism patients were treated with methimazole at a starting dose of 30 mg daily, and ophthalmopathy patients were treated with high-dose intravenous methylprednisolone. Libraries were constructed in a second round of multiplex PCR, after which size selection and purification were performed. The libraries were sequenced on an Illumina HiSeq2000 using paired-end 100 bp reads. SOAPnuke was used to process the raw data, throwing out any read that contained adapters or uncalled bases, had a mean Phred below 15, or lacked an exact constant-primer or identifier match. High-quality paired reads were merged with COPE v1.2.5, and unique nucleotide sequences were defined as clonotypes. MiTCR v1.1 was used to align the clonotypes against IMGT TRBV, TRBD and TRBJ reference segments. Analysis was restricted to V-J combinations with a frequency above 0.0001, which covered over 98% of repertoires. A TCS score was defined as the ratio of F50 (clonal expansion) to E x V (chaos), with BLOSUM62-based TCRdist applied between CDR3 peptides within each V-J. Welch's t-statistics and random forest reduced roughly 500 V-J features to 13, which were used in a naive Bayes classifier (R e1071). Sample size was not statistically predetermined, and blinding of investigators to group allocation was not performed. The paper reports TCR Vbeta CDR3 sequencing of over 130 peripheral blood samples: fewer than 50 ophthalmopathy, under 80 hyperthyroidism and approximately 17 progressor patients.

This TCR came from a man under 40 with Graves disease. Donor details come from another sample of the same person, matched by shared clones. Sequenced here: peripheral blood mononuclear cells (PBMCs), sampled at new diagnosis, from a patient treated with antithyroid drugs.

The CDR3 region: CASSPPAGTGDEQFF. In nucleotide form, the sequence is TGTGCCAGCAGCCCTCCCGCGGGAACAGGGGACGAGCAGTTCTTC. This sequence uses TRBV27 and TRBJ2-1; a tentative D call is TRBD1 (7 bases match). Counted from cysteine to phenylalanine, this CDR3 has 15 amino acids. Only the CDR3 portion is preserved as DNA: 45 bases, with reading frame beginning at the first base. The germline V gene (reference sequence) yields MNHEY for CDR1 and SMNVEV for CDR2. V loses 6 bases of germline sequence and J loses 10 bases, and the interval between the two ends is 22 bases.